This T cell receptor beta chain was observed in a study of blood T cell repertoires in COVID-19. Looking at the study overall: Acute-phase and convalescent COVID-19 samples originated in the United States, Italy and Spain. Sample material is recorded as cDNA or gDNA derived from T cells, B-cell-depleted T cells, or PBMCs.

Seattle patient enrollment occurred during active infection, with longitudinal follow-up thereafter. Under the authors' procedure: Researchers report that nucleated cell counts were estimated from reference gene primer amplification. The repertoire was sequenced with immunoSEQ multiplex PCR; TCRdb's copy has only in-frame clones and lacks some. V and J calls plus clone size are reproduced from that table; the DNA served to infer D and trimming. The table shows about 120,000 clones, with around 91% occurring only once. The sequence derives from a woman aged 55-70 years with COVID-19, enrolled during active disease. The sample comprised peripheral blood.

CDR3 sequence (DNA): TGTGCCAGCAGTTACCGGGACAGGGGTAAAATGGTCACTGAAGCTTTCTTT. This codes for CASSYRDRGKMVTEAFF. The chain has TRBV6-2 or TRBV6-3 and TRBJ1-1; 10 bases map to TRBD1. The CDR3 has 17 amino acids. With V trimmed by 2 bases and J by 4 bases, 10 bases remained unmatched. The V gene's germline CDR1 is MNHEY and CDR2 SVGEGT.